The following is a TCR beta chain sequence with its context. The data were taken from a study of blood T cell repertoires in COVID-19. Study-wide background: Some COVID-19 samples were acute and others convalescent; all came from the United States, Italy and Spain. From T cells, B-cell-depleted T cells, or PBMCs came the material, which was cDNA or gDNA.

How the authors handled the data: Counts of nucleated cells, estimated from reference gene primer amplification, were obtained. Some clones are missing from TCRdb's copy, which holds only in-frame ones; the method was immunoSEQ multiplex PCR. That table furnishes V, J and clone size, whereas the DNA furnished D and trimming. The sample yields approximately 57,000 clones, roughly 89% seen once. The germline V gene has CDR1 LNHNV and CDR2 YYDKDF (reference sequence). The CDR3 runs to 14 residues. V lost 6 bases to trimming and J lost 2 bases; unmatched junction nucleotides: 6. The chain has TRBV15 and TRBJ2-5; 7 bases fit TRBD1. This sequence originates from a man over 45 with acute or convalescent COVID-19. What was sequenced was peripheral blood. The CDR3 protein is CATRNEGQQETQYF. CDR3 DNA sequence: TGTGCCACCAGGAACGAGGGACAGCAAGAGACCCAGTACTTC. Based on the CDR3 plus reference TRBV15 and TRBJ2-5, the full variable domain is DAMVIQNPRYQVTQFGKPVTLSCSQTLNHNVMYWYQQKSSQAPKLLFHYYDKDFNNEADTPDNFQSRRPNTSFCFLDIRSPGLGDTAMYLCATRNEGQQETQYFGPGTRLLVL.